A selection of T cell receptor beta chains follows, all from one sample in a study of CD8 T cells in ankylosing spondylitis. TCRdb called the 5' RACE reads again in MiXCR, with one record for every CDR3 protein. The data hold some 120,000 distinct CDR3 sequences, with around 7% observed a single time. What was sequenced was blood, either unsorted or a sorted T cell fraction (not recorded which). The receptors shown here come from a male donor with ankylosing spondylitis or in good health (not recorded which). The CDR3 runs from the conserved cysteine through the conserved F or W. The D gene is left open where the match is weak. For some rows the clone size is stated as once, few or many, or as a class when expanded; others skip it.

abundance: few
v_gene: TRBV6-5
j_gene: TRBJ2-5
d_gene: .
CDR3aa: CASSWPRSGQETQYF
CDR3nt: TGTGCCAGCAGTTGGCCTCGATCGGGGCAAGAGACCCAGTACTTC

abundance: many
v_gene: TRBV20-1
j_gene: TRBJ1-1
d_gene: .
CDR3aa: CSASKKTEAFF
CDR3nt: TGCAGTGCTTCGAAAAAGACTGAAGCTTTCTTT

abundance: many
v_gene: TRBV5-1
j_gene: TRBJ2-6
d_gene: .
CDR3aa: CASLDSGANVLTF
CDR3nt: TGCGCCAGTTTAGACTCTGGGGCCAACGTCCTGACTTTC

abundance: many
v_gene: TRBV11-2
j_gene: TRBJ2-5
d_gene: .
CDR3aa: CASSLEVAATQYF
CDR3nt: TGTGCCAGCAGTCTAGAGGTGGCCGCGACCCAGTACTTC

abundance: many
v_gene: TRBV7-2
j_gene: TRBJ2-2
d_gene: TRBD2
CDR3aa: CASSLAGGGPPLNTGELFF
CDR3nt: TGTGCCAGCAGCTTAGCGGGCGGGGGGCCCCCACTGAACACCGGGGAGCTGTTTTTT

abundance: many
v_gene: TRBV5-6
j_gene: TRBJ1-2
d_gene: TRBD1
CDR3aa: CASSYTGGGGYTF
CDR3nt: TGTGCCAGCAGCTACACAGGGGGCGGTGGCTACACCTTC

abundance: few
v_gene: TRBV18
j_gene: TRBJ2-5
d_gene: .
CDR3aa: CASSPPSGRETQYF
CDR3nt: TGTGCCAGCTCACCACCGTCGGGGCGGGAGACCCAGTACTTC

abundance: many
v_gene: TRBV12-3/TRBV12-4
j_gene: TRBJ2-1
d_gene: .
CDR3aa: CASTSGDTSYNEQFF
CDR3nt: TGTGCCAGCACCTCAGGGGACACCTCCTACAATGAGCAGTTCTTC

abundance: many
v_gene: TRBV12-3/TRBV12-4
j_gene: TRBJ2-1
d_gene: TRBD2
CDR3aa: CASSALWLAGGSYNEQFF
CDR3nt: TGTGCCAGCAGTGCCCTGTGGCTAGCGGGAGGTTCCTACAATGAGCAGTTCTTC

abundance: many
v_gene: TRBV27
j_gene: TRBJ1-1
d_gene: .
CDR3aa: CASSPTPGSTEAFF
CDR3nt: TGTGCCAGCAGCCCCACCCCAGGGAGCACTGAAGCTTTCTTT

abundance: many
v_gene: TRBV2
j_gene: TRBJ2-3
d_gene: TRBD1
CDR3aa: CASWGQGRTDTQYF
CDR3nt: TGTGCCAGCTGGGGACAGGGTCGGACAGATACGCAGTATTTT

abundance: many
v_gene: TRBV10-3
j_gene: TRBJ2-7
d_gene: TRBD1
CDR3aa: CAIRSPGQGYEQYF
CDR3nt: TGTGCCATCAGATCCCCGGGACAGGGCTACGAGCAGTACTTC

abundance: many
v_gene: TRBV27
j_gene: TRBJ1-5
d_gene: TRBD1
CDR3aa: CASSNPTGANQPQHF
CDR3nt: TGTGCCAGCAGTAATCCGACAGGGGCCAATCAGCCCCAGCATTTT

abundance: few
v_gene: TRBV7-3
j_gene: TRBJ2-3
d_gene: .
CDR3aa: CASSPTQTDTQYF
CDR3nt: TGTGCCAGCAGCCCAACTCAGACAGATACGCAGTATTTT

abundance: few
v_gene: TRBV5-1
j_gene: TRBJ1-2
d_gene: .
CDR3aa: CASSLGSGTNYGYTF
CDR3nt: TGCGCCAGCAGCTTGGGTTCAGGGACTAACTATGGCTACACCTTC

abundance: .
v_gene: TRBV10-1
j_gene: TRBJ2-5
d_gene: .
CDR3aa: CASSESVEIGETQYF
CDR3nt: TGCGCCAGCAGTGAGTCGGTTGAAATTGGGGAGACCCAGTACTTC

abundance: many
v_gene: TRBV7-8
j_gene: TRBJ2-7
d_gene: .
CDR3aa: CASSLAPWSEQYF
CDR3nt: TGTGCCAGCAGCTTAGCGCCCTGGAGCGAGCAGTACTTC

abundance: many
v_gene: TRBV7-3
j_gene: TRBJ2-3
d_gene: .
CDR3aa: CASSHWDTQYF
CDR3nt: TGTGCCAGCAGCCATTGGGATACGCAGTATTTT

abundance: many
v_gene: TRBV5-1
j_gene: TRBJ2-1
d_gene: TRBD2
CDR3aa: CASGGSDEQFF
CDR3nt: TGCGCCAGCGGCGGGAGCGATGAGCAGTTCTTC

abundance: many
v_gene: TRBV6-1
j_gene: TRBJ2-3
d_gene: TRBD1
CDR3aa: CASSRSTQGTTDTQYF
CDR3nt: TGTGCCAGCAGTCGATCGACACAGGGGACCACAGATACGCAGTATTTT

abundance: .
v_gene: TRBV29-1
j_gene: TRBJ1-2
d_gene: .
CDR3aa: CSVLFGGQHGYTF
CDR3nt: TGCAGCGTCCTATTTGGGGGGCAGCATGGCTACACCTTC

abundance: .
v_gene: TRBV5-5
j_gene: TRBJ1-5
d_gene: .
CDR3aa: CASSQWTHQPQHF
CDR3nt: TGTGCCAGCAGCCAGTGGACCCATCAGCCCCAGCATTTT

abundance: .
v_gene: TRBV6-2/TRBV6-3
j_gene: TRBJ2-1
d_gene: .
CDR3aa: CASRPGGGKGEQFF
CDR3nt: TGTGCCAGCAGGCCCGGAGGCGGGAAGGGTGAGCAGTTCTTC

abundance: many
v_gene: TRBV12-3/TRBV12-4
j_gene: TRBJ1-1
d_gene: TRBD1
CDR3aa: CASSPRQGAEAFF
CDR3nt: TGTGCCAGCAGCCCCCGACAGGGAGCTGAAGCTTTCTTT

abundance: many
v_gene: TRBV7-9
j_gene: TRBJ2-7
d_gene: .
CDR3aa: CASSFVRGNGEQYF
CDR3nt: TGTGCCAGCAGCTTTGTCAGGGGAAATGGAGAGCAGTACTTC

abundance: many
v_gene: TRBV4-2
j_gene: TRBJ2-3
d_gene: .
CDR3aa: CASSQDLGRASTDTQYF
CDR3nt: TGTGCCAGCAGCCAAGATCTTGGCAGGGCCAGCACAGATACGCAGTATTTT

abundance: many
v_gene: TRBV20-1
j_gene: TRBJ2-5
d_gene: .
CDR3aa: CSARGTGPETQYF
CDR3nt: TGCAGTGCTAGGGGAACGGGACCCGAGACCCAGTACTTC

abundance: many
v_gene: TRBV5-1
j_gene: TRBJ2-5
d_gene: TRBD2
CDR3aa: CASSWTSGAQETQYF
CDR3nt: TGCGCCAGCAGCTGGACTAGCGGCGCCCAAGAGACCCAGTACTTC

abundance: many
v_gene: TRBV9
j_gene: TRBJ1-1
d_gene: .
CDR3aa: CASSVFGEGNTEAFF
CDR3nt: TGTGCCAGCAGCGTATTCGGGGAGGGAAACACTGAAGCTTTCTTT

abundance: many
v_gene: TRBV12-3/TRBV12-4
j_gene: TRBJ2-6
d_gene: .
CDR3aa: CASSSDSGANVLTF
CDR3nt: TGTGCCAGCAGTTCCGACTCTGGGGCCAACGTCCTGACTTTC

abundance: many
v_gene: TRBV29-1
j_gene: TRBJ2-1
d_gene: TRBD1
CDR3aa: CSAPGQGAGNEQFF
CDR3nt: TGCAGCGCTCCGGGACAGGGGGCGGGTAATGAGCAGTTCTTC

abundance: many
v_gene: TRBV20-1
j_gene: TRBJ2-7
d_gene: .
CDR3aa: CSALISYEQYF
CDR3nt: TGCAGTGCCCTGATCTCCTACGAGCAGTACTTC

abundance: many
v_gene: TRBV18
j_gene: TRBJ2-1
d_gene: .
CDR3aa: CASSPLSTALGYNEQFF
CDR3nt: TGTGCCAGCTCACCTCTTTCGACAGCCCTGGGGTACAATGAGCAGTTCTTC

abundance: many
v_gene: TRBV20-1
j_gene: TRBJ2-5
d_gene: .
CDR3aa: CSARDARARPQETQYF
CDR3nt: TGCAGTGCTAGAGATGCGCGGGCACGTCCCCAAGAGACCCAGTACTTC

abundance: .
v_gene: TRBV5-6
j_gene: TRBJ2-7
d_gene: .
CDR3aa: CASSLGRGYFYEQYF
CDR3nt: TGTGCCAGCAGCTTGGGGCGAGGATATTTCTACGAGCAGTACTTC

abundance: many
v_gene: TRBV27
j_gene: TRBJ2-5
d_gene: .
CDR3aa: CASSLSAGLVTQYF
CDR3nt: TGTGCCAGCAGTTTAAGCGCAGGGTTAGTGACCCAGTACTTC

abundance: many
v_gene: TRBV12-3/TRBV12-4
j_gene: TRBJ2-2
d_gene: .
CDR3aa: CASSLLRADTGELFF
CDR3nt: TGTGCCAGCAGTTTACTCAGGGCGGACACCGGGGAGCTGTTTTTT

abundance: many
v_gene: TRBV29-1
j_gene: TRBJ2-1
d_gene: TRBD2
CDR3aa: CSVGTSPLEQFF
CDR3nt: TGCAGCGTGGGGACTAGCCCCCTTGAGCAGTTCTTC

abundance: many
v_gene: TRBV4-1
j_gene: TRBJ2-7
d_gene: .
CDR3aa: CASSVTRTYEQYF
CDR3nt: TGCGCCAGCAGCGTTACTAGAACCTACGAGCAGTACTTC

abundance: many
v_gene: TRBV27
j_gene: TRBJ2-3
d_gene: .
CDR3aa: CASAGTARGDTQYF
CDR3nt: TGTGCCAGCGCCGGGACCGCTAGGGGGGATACGCAGTATTTT

abundance: many
v_gene: TRBV5-1
j_gene: TRBJ2-3
d_gene: TRBD1
CDR3aa: CASLPGQGSDTQYF
CDR3nt: TGCGCCAGTCTGCCGGGACAGGGATCCGATACGCAGTATTTT

abundance: many
v_gene: TRBV9
j_gene: TRBJ1-1
d_gene: .
CDR3aa: CASSVVTKNTEAFF
CDR3nt: TGTGCCAGCAGCGTAGTCACCAAGAACACTGAAGCTTTCTTT

abundance: .
v_gene: TRBV7-8
j_gene: TRBJ2-1
d_gene: TRBD2
CDR3aa: CASLPASGSWGEQFF
CDR3nt: TGTGCCAGCCTTCCTGCTAGCGGGAGCTGGGGTGAGCAGTTCTTC

abundance: .
v_gene: TRBV5-1
j_gene: TRBJ2-2
d_gene: TRBD1
CDR3aa: CASSGQGVSGELFF
CDR3nt: TGCGCCAGCAGCGGACAGGGCGTTTCCGGGGAGCTGTTTTTT

abundance: many
v_gene: TRBV27
j_gene: TRBJ2-5
d_gene: .
CDR3aa: CASHPGGEIETQYF
CDR3nt: TGTGCCAGCCATCCCGGTGGGGAGATAGAGACCCAGTACTTC

abundance: many
v_gene: TRBV12-3/TRBV12-4
j_gene: TRBJ2-1
d_gene: .
CDR3aa: CASSLGVGGLYNEQFF
CDR3nt: TGTGCCAGCAGTTTAGGGGTGGGGGGGCTTTACAATGAGCAGTTCTTC

abundance: .
v_gene: TRBV19
j_gene: TRBJ1-5
d_gene: TRBD1
CDR3aa: CASSIRQGVQPQHF
CDR3nt: TGTGCCAGTAGTATAAGACAGGGGGTTCAGCCCCAGCATTTT

abundance: many
v_gene: TRBV3-1
j_gene: TRBJ1-1
d_gene: TRBD1
CDR3aa: CASSPGQGATTEAFF
CDR3nt: TGTGCCAGCAGCCCCGGACAGGGGGCGACCACTGAAGCTTTCTTT

abundance: many
v_gene: TRBV3-1
j_gene: TRBJ1-5
d_gene: .
CDR3aa: CASSDSHSNQPQHF
CDR3nt: TGTGCCAGCAGCGACAGTCATAGCAATCAGCCCCAGCATTTT

abundance: many
v_gene: TRBV5-6
j_gene: TRBJ1-3
d_gene: .
CDR3aa: CASSLAWTNGNTIYF
CDR3nt: TGTGCCAGCAGCTTGGCGTGGACAAATGGAAACACCATATATTTT

abundance: many
v_gene: TRBV20-1
j_gene: TRBJ2-1
d_gene: TRBD2
CDR3aa: CSARVSGSINEQFF
CDR3nt: TGCAGTGCTAGAGTTAGCGGGAGCATCAATGAGCAGTTCTTC

abundance: many
v_gene: TRBV28
j_gene: TRBJ2-1
d_gene: .
CDR3aa: CASSPRGFSVNEQFF
CDR3nt: TGTGCCAGCAGTCCTAGGGGGTTTAGTGTCAATGAGCAGTTCTTC

abundance: many
v_gene: TRBV12-3/TRBV12-4
j_gene: TRBJ1-1
d_gene: TRBD1
CDR3aa: CASRMSGQGEAFF
CDR3nt: TGTGCCAGCAGGATGAGTGGACAGGGTGAAGCTTTCTTT